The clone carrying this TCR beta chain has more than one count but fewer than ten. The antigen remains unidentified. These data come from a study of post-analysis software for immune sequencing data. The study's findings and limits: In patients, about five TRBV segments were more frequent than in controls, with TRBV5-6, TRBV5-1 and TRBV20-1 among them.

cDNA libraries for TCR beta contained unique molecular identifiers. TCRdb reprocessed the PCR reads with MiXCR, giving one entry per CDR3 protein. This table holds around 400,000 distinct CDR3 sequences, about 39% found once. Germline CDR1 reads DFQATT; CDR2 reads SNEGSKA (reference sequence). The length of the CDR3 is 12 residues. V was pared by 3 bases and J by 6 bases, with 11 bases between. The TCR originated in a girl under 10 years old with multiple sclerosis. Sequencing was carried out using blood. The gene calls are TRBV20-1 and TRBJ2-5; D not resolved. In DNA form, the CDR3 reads TGCAGTGCTAGTGGGCCCTTTAAGACCCAGTACTTC. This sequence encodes CSASGPFKTQYF.